This entry lists 32 T cell receptor beta chains sequenced from one sample in a study of T cells after yellow fever vaccination. A single record per CDR3 protein comes from TCRdb applying MiXCR to the 5' RACE reads. The sample lists hundreds of thousands of distinct CDR3 sequences, around 3.6% occurring once. The sample consisted of PBMCs, taken on the day of the yellow fever booster vaccination. The source is a man aged 18-30 years who received the YFV17D yellow fever vaccine.

This clonotype has at least ten counts. The chain employs TRBV30 and TRBJ1-2; D is perhaps TRBD1 (5 bases). The CDR3 runs 15 residues. CDR1 and CDR2 from the germline V gene are GTSNPN and SVGIG (reference sequence). V dropped 1 base and J dropped 7 bases, with 19 bases sitting between them. The CDR3 loop is CAWSGRGRLGLGYTF. The CDR3 DNA sequence: TGTGCCTGGAGTGGAAGGGGCCGCCTCGGCCTTGGCTACACCTTC.

This clonotype was detected only a few times. The J gene is TRBJ2-5, the V gene TRBV18; possibly TRBD2 for D (5 bases). The ends were cut back, 5 bases at V and 5 bases at J, with 12 bases in the middle. The germline CDR1 and CDR2 sequences are KGHSH and LQKENI. CDR3 length: 13 amino acids. CDR3 in amino acids: CASSYTREETQYF. In DNA form, the CDR3 reads TGTGCCAGCTCATACACTAGGGAGGAGACCCAGTACTTC. Full variable domain (remainder filled in from reference TRBV18 and TRBJ2-5): NAGVMQNPRHLVRRRGQEARLRCSPMKGHSHVYWYRQLPEEGLKFMVYLQKENIIDESGMPKERFSAEFPKEGPSILRIQQVVRGDSAAYFCASSYTREETQYFGPGTRLLVL.

This clonotype has a count of ten or more. The chain uses TRBV5-1 and TRBJ2-2; 7 bases align to TRBD1. The CDR3 length is 13 residues. Germline CDR1 is SGHRS and CDR2 is YFSETQ. Trimming removed 4 bases from V and 6 bases from J; junction bases left unmatched: 3. The CDR3 here is CASSPDRAGELFF. The CDR3, as DNA: TGCGCCAGCAGCCCCGACAGGGCCGGGGAGCTGTTTTTT.

The CDR3 DNA reads TGTGCCAGCAGTCCTGACAGGGGGCCCAATCAGCCCCAGCATTTT. It yields the protein CASSPDRGPNQPQHF. The rearrangement joins TRBV12-3 or TRBV12-4 to TRBJ1-5; 10 nucleotides match TRBD1. V lost 5 bases to trimming and J lost 3 bases; unmatched junction nucleotides: 4. The CDR3 totals 15 residues.

A few counts support this clonotype. The V and J genes are TRBV5-6 and TRBJ2-7; no clear D gene. V lost 3 bases to trimming and J lost 1 base, with 5 bases between them. The CDR3 loop spans 12 amino acids. Looked up from germline, CDR1 is SGHDT and CDR2 is YYEEEE. Written as DNA, the CDR3 is TGTGCCAGCAGCTCCCGTTCCTACGAGCAGTACGTC. It codes for CASSSRSYEQYV.

This clonotype showed up many times. This chain joins TRBV5-5 and TRBJ1-3, with D unclear. CDR3 length: 15 amino acids. The germline V gene encodes CDR1 SGHKS and CDR2 YYEKEE (reference sequence). Trimming cost V 4 bases and J 0 bases, with 11 bases left between them. The CDR3 nucleotides are TGTGCCAGCAGCCTACACGCGCTCTCTGGAAACACCATATATTTT. It is translated as CASSLHALSGNTIYF. The variable domain in full, completed from reference TRBV5-5 and TRBJ1-3, reads DAGVTQSPTHLIKTRGQQVTLRCSPISGHKSVSWYQQVLGQGPQFIFQYYEKEERGRGNFPDRFSARQFPNYSSELNVNALLLGDSALYLCASSLHALSGNTIYFGEGSWLTVV.

CDR3 amino acids: CASSLILSPNTEAFF. Here the CDR3 DNA reads TGTGCCAGCAGCTTAATTTTAAGCCCGAACACTGAAGCTTTCTTT. V and J are TRBV7-2 and TRBJ1-1; no clear D. The CDR3 length is 15 residues. Trimming left V 2 bases short and J 1 base short, with 11 bases between. CDR1 SGHTA and CDR2 FQGNSA come from the germline V gene.

This clonotype appeared a few times. V is TRBV18 and J is TRBJ2-1; D ambiguous. CDR1 and CDR2 from the germline V gene are KGHSH and LQKENI. The CDR3 runs 12 residues. V lost 2 bases and J 10 bases, leaving 9 bases between the germline ends. CDR3 sequence: CASSPGLGEQFF. CDR3 in DNA: TGTGCCAGCTCACCAGGCTTGGGGGAGCAGTTCTTC.

In its sample, this clonotype was seen many times. The chain has TRBV20-1 and TRBJ2-1; TRBD2 might be the D (6 bases). CDR1 and CDR2 from the germline V gene are DFQATT and SNEGSKA (reference sequence). The CDR3 spans 15 residues. V lost 1 base and J lost 4, with 14 bases in between. Written as DNA, the CDR3 is TGCAGTGCTAGAGTTCCGGGACTGAATTACAATGAGCAGTTCTTC. Its protein product is CSARVPGLNYNEQFF.

This clonotype was counted many times. J is TRBJ1-1 and V is TRBV18, with D hard to call. CDR3 length equals 13 residues. Trimming left V 5 bases short and J 1 base short, with 8 bases between. Germline CDR1 and CDR2: KGHSH and LQKENI. The CDR3 nucleotides are TGTGCCAGCTCAATCTACTGGAACACTGAAGCTTTCTTT. This sequence encodes CASSIYWNTEAFF.

The chain carries TRBV27 and TRBJ2-2, with TRBD1 as a possible D gene (5 bases). The V gene lost 6 bases and the J gene lost 1 base, with 9 bases spanning the gap. Per germline, CDR1 MNHEY and CDR2 SMNVEV (reference sequence). The CDR3 is 14 amino acids. CDR3 in DNA: TGTGCCAGCAGGCCCGACAGGAACACCGGGGAGCTGTTTTTT. Translation: CASRPDRNTGELFF.

This clonotype was seen a handful of times. The J gene is TRBJ1-2, the V gene TRBV5-1; D is unclear. This CDR3 comprises 15 residues. V was clipped by 0 bases and J by 5 bases, with 14 bases between them. Germline CDR1 SGHRS, CDR2 YFSETQ. CDR3 bases: TGCGCCAGCAGCTTGGAACACAGCACCCTTTATGGCTACACCTTC. Encoded protein: CASSLEHSTLYGYTF.

This clonotype was picked up many times. This chain uses TRBV6-5 with TRBJ2-3; TRBD2 is a possible D gene (5 bases). The CDR3 has 15 amino acids. The germline V gene encodes CDR1 MNHEY and CDR2 SVGAGI. V dropped 6 bases and J dropped 7 bases, with 20 bases sitting between them. CDR3 sequence: CASSRGLPRVNTQYF. The CDR3 coding sequence is TGTGCCAGCAGCCGAGGACTCCCCCGGGTGAATACGCAGTATTTT.

This clonotype was found a few times. V and J are TRBV30 and TRBJ1-6, with TRBD1 identical over 10 bases. The CDR3 sequence is 16 residues long. Germline values: CDR1 GTSNPN, CDR2 SVGIG (reference sequence). V lost 2 bases, J lost 8 bases, and 9 bases stayed unmatched. The CDR3 DNA sequence: TGTGCCTGGAGTCACGGACACGGGACAGGGGATTCACCCCTCCACTTT. Translated, it gives CAWSHGHGTGDSPLHF.

This clonotype was seen repeatedly, ten times or more. The chain employs TRBV6-5 and TRBJ2-5; D may be TRBD2 (5 bases). There are 13 residues in the CDR3. From germline, CDR1 is MNHEY and CDR2 SVGAGI. V was trimmed by 4 bases and J by 1 base, leaving 7 bases between them. The DNA of the CDR3 is TGTGCCAGCAGTTCCGGGATCCAAGAGACCCAGTACTTC. It specifies CASSSGIQETQYF.

V gene TRBV7-2 combines with J gene TRBJ2-1; 8 bases fit TRBD1. The V gene's germline CDR1 is SGHTA and CDR2 FQGNSA. This CDR3 is 13 amino acids long. The V and J ends lost 0 bases and 15 bases, in that order; junction bases with no gene match: 7. CDR3 amino acids: CASSLAHGTGGFF. The DNA for the CDR3 is TGTGCCAGCAGCTTAGCGCACGGGACAGGCGGGTTCTTC.

In this sample, this clonotype turned up many times. J is TRBJ1-3 and V is TRBV7-2, with D unclear. Germline loops: CDR1 SGHTA, CDR2 FQGNSA. There are 15 residues in the CDR3. V lost 5 bases and J lost 0, with 11 bases in between. CDR3 nucleotides: TGTGCCAGCAGCATGACCCTGAGCTCTGGAAACACCATATATTTT. Amino acid sequence: CASSMTLSSGNTIYF.

This clonotype was seen repeatedly, ten times or more. CDR3 amino acids: CASTDGVGYTF. For the CDR3, the DNA is TGTGCCAGCACCGACGGCGTCGGCTACACCTTC. The V gene is TRBV12-3 or TRBV12-4, the J gene TRBJ1-2; no clear D gene. V was shortened by 7 bases and J by 8 bases, with 11 bases between the two germline ends. CDR3 length: 11 amino acids.

The rearrangement uses TRBV5-1 and TRBJ1-3, with D maybe TRBD1 (5 bases). V was cut by 1 base and J by 3 bases, with 14 bases left in between. Germline assignment: CDR1 SGHRS and CDR2 YFSETQ. The CDR3 consists of 16 residues. Here the CDR3 DNA reads TGCGCCAGCAGCTTGACTGGCAGGGCGGGTGGAAACACCATATATTTT. Its protein is CASSLTGRAGGNTIYF.

This clonotype was recorded many times. The rearrangement uses TRBV7-6 and TRBJ2-1, with 7 bases lining up with TRBD1. V gave up 2 bases and J gave up 7 bases; unmatched junction bases: 8. CDR1 is SGHVS, CDR2 FNYEAQ, per germline. This CDR3 comprises 15 residues. Here the CDR3 reads CASSLRAGGRNEQFF. Written as DNA, the CDR3 is TGTGCCAGCAGCTTAAGGGCAGGGGGTCGGAATGAGCAGTTCTTC.

The sample holds many counts of this clonotype. The V gene is TRBV4-2, the J gene TRBJ2-5; TRBD1 or TRBD2 may be the D gene (6 bases each). Trimming shortened V by 0 bases and J by 2 bases, and 13 bases separated the two germline ends. Germline V gives CDR1 LGHNA, CDR2 YNFKEQ. The CDR3 loop spans 16 amino acids. The CDR3: CASSQDRRGRQETQYF. CDR3 DNA sequence: TGTGCCAGCAGCCAAGATCGGAGGGGGAGGCAAGAGACCCAGTACTTC.

The sample holds many counts of this clonotype. The V call is TRBV20-1, the J call TRBJ2-7, with unresolved D. There are 12 residues in the CDR3. Germline-derived CDR1 and CDR2 are DFQATT and SNEGSKA (reference sequence). V shed 4 bases and J shed 4 bases, with 11 bases lying between them. The CDR3 region has the DNA TGCAGTGCTACCCTCGTGTCTTACGAGCAGTACTTC. This encodes CSATLVSYEQYF.

This clonotype came up a few times. The J gene is TRBJ2-7, the V gene TRBV20-1, with 9 bases matching TRBD1. CDR1 DFQATT and CDR2 SNEGSKA come from the germline V gene (reference sequence). The V segment lost 1 base and the J segment 1 base; nucleotides outside the gene matches: 11. There are 17 residues in the CDR3. This chain's CDR3 is CSARVSGRDRESYEQYF. CDR3 coding DNA: TGCAGTGCTAGAGTTTCAGGCCGGGACAGGGAGTCCTACGAGCAGTACTTC.

This clonotype was observed many times. This chain links TRBV20-1 with TRBJ2-3; the D gene is possibly TRBD2 (5 bases). This CDR3 region has 10 residues. CDR1 DFQATT and CDR2 SNEGSKA come from the germline V gene (reference sequence). V was cut by 5 bases and J by 6 bases, with 6 bases left in between. CDR3 bases: TGCAGTGCTCGCGGGGATACGCAGTATTTT. Residues: CSARGDTQYF.

At least ten counts were recorded for this clonotype. The junction departs from the called germline gene at one end, perhaps through a read error. This sequence joins TRBV7-7 and TRBJ2-1; D perhaps matches TRBD2 (6 bases). This CDR3 has 13 residues. The germline CDR1 and CDR2 sequences are SSHAT and FNYEAQ (reference sequence). The CDR3, as DNA: TGTGCTAGCAGCTTAGAACGGGACTATGAGCAGTTCTTC. This sequence encodes CASSLERDYEQFF.

This clonotype was recorded at least ten times. The chain combines TRBV10-1 with TRBJ1-1; D uncertain. Between the trimmed V and J ends, which lost 4 bases and 0 bases, there was a span of 6 bases. The CDR3 contains 13 residues. CDR1 is WNHNN, CDR2 SYGVQD, per germline (reference sequence). The CDR3 DNA reads TGCGCCAGCAGTGCGTCCCTGAACACTGAAGCTTTCTTT. Translated: CASSASLNTEAFF.

Many counts were recorded for this clonotype. V gene TRBV20-1 combines with J gene TRBJ1-2; TRBD1 is a possible D gene (5 bases). This CDR3 has 14 amino acids. Per the germline V gene, CDR1 is DFQATT and CDR2 is SNEGSKA (reference sequence). Trimming stripped 3 bases from V and 6 bases from J, with 17 bases between. CDR3 nucleotide sequence: TGCAGTGCTAGTGCGGGACGAGGGGTGGATGGCTACACCTTC. As protein: CSASAGRGVDGYTF.

Worth noting for this clonotype: Germline is not matched at one junction end, which may reflect a read error. The chain has TRBV24-1 and TRBJ1-1, with no clear D. The CDR3 is 12 amino acids. Germline-derived CDR1 and CDR2 are KGHDR and SFDVKD. CDR3 loop: CATRGTNTEVFF. The CDR3 DNA reads TGTGCCACCAGGGGTACAAACACTGAAGTTTTCTTT.

This clonotype was seen ten or more times. This CDR3 is CASSSSGLFLTDTQYF. In nucleotides, the CDR3 is TGCGCCAGCAGCTCTTCGGGACTCTTTCTCACAGATACGCAGTATTTT. This chain links TRBV5-1 with TRBJ2-3; TRBD2 might be the D (6 bases). CDR1 is SGHRS, CDR2 YFSETQ, per germline. V shed 3 bases and J shed 2 bases, with 16 bases lying between them. The CDR3 sequence is 16 residues long.

This clonotype was recorded a few times. This chain joins TRBV7-2 and TRBJ2-7; no clear D. Trimming stripped 1 base from V and 5 bases from J, with 15 bases between. The germline CDR1 and CDR2 sequences are SGHTA and FQGNSA. The length of the CDR3 is 15 residues. The CDR3 sequence: CASSLVRLGTHEQYF. CDR3 bases: TGTGCCAGCAGCTTAGTTCGGCTAGGCACCCACGAGCAGTACTTC. The full variable domain, rest sourced from reference TRBV7-2 and TRBJ2-7, is GAGVSQSPSNKVTEKGKDVELRCDPISGHTALYWYRQSLGQGLEFLIYFQGNSAPDKSGLPSDRFSAERTGGSVSTLTIQRTQQEDSAVYLCASSLVRLGTHEQYFGPGTRLTVT.

The chain links TRBV12-3 or TRBV12-4 to TRBJ1-1; the D is unclear. The V end lost 6 bases, the J end lost 10 bases, and 12 bases lay between the germline ends. The CDR3 is made up of 11 amino acids. CDR3 protein: CASRELGRAFF. As DNA, the CDR3 is TGTGCCAGCAGGGAACTGGGCAGAGCTTTCTTT.

This clonotype was seen only a few times. The chain combines TRBV4-3 with TRBJ2-1; D unclear. Germline CDR1 and CDR2: LGHNA and YSLEER. The ends were cut back, 0 bases at V and 6 bases at J, with 12 bases in the middle. CDR3 length: 15 amino acids. The CDR3 nucleotides are TGCGCCAGCAGCCAAGACTATGACCCTTTCAATGAGCAGTTCTTC. Translating gives CASSQDYDPFNEQFF.